One sample yielded the 5 T cell receptor beta chains listed below, sequenced in a study of T cell changes during pregnancy in multiple sclerosis (dated by TCRdb to between 2019 and 2020). Library preparation was by the immunoSEQ multiplex PCR assay. TCRdb re-hosts the immuneACCESS table, in-frame sequences only. Its copies lack some clones; in the studies checked, an unresolved V gene accounts for under half of them, and the cause for the rest is not known. This sample comprises about 32,000 clones, roughly nine tenths of them detected only once. Of the sample, roughly a tenth falls within the top ten clones. The sequencing here drew on CD8+ T cells from peripheral blood mononuclear cells, taken in the second trimester of pregnancy. The receptors shown here come from a female donor with multiple sclerosis, enrolled in a pregnancy study.

V usage is TRBV7-8 and J usage is TRBJ2-1, with 8 bases fitting TRBD2. The CDR3 consists of 17 residues. CDR1 SGHVS and CDR2 FQNEAQ come from the germline V gene. Trimming took 3 bases from V and 7 from J; bases not matched to a gene: 14. The CDR3 DNA follows: TGTGCCAGCAGCTTGGGGGAGCGGGAGATAGCTTGGAATGAGCAGTTCTTC. Translated: CASSLGEREIAWNEQFF.

The chain uses TRBV7-2 and TRBJ1-3; 10 bases match TRBD1. CDR1 SGHTA and CDR2 FQGNSA come from the germline V gene. The CDR3 sequence is 16 residues long. Losses at the gene ends were 3 bases for V and 9 bases for J; bases not matched to a gene: 11. CDR3 nucleotides: TGTGCCAGCAGCTTGGGACAGGGGCCGCCTGCGGGCACCATATATTTT. It translates to CASSLGQGPPAGTIYF.

This clone was recorded a few times. This rearrangement joins TRBV6-5 to TRBJ1-1, with D unclear. CDR1 is MNHEY and CDR2 is SVGAGI in the germline V gene. This CDR3 has 14 residues. V was pared by 0 bases and J by 8 bases, with 13 bases between. The CDR3 DNA reads as TGTGCCAGCAGTTACTCGTTGTCCCCCAGGGAAGCTTTCTTT. The encoded protein is CASSYSLSPREAFF.

J is TRBJ2-1 and V is TRBV9; 7 nucleotides align to TRBD2. The length of the CDR3 is 15 residues. The germline V gene encodes CDR1 SGDLS and CDR2 YYNGEE. Unmatched junction bases numbered 7, after V lost 4 bases and J lost 3 bases. Here the CDR3 DNA reads TGTGCCAGCAGCCTCATGGGGGGGGACTACAATGAGCAGTTCTTC. This gives the protein CASSLMGGDYNEQFF.

The chain links TRBV2 to TRBJ2-5, with 11 nucleotides matching TRBD2. The DNA end is a closer match to TRBJ2-7, so the J assignment may be wrong. The germline gives CDR1 SNHLY, CDR2 FYNNEI. The CDR3 extends over 17 amino acids. The CDR3, as DNA: TGTGCCAGCAGTGACCTGACTAGCGGGGTCCGTACCTACGAGCAGTACTTC. It codes for CASSDLTSGVRTYEQYF.